This T cell receptor (beta chain) came from a study of blood T cells in healthy people across ages. Every sample had a minimum of 6.5 million PBMCs isolated. The authors ran a second PCR of about 6 to 12 cycles using a sample-barcoded 5' primer and a J-beta primer mix. TCRdb recomputed calls from the 5' RACE reads with MiXCR, one row per CDR3 protein. The table shows around 870,000 distinct CDR3 sequences, with about 30% occurring only once. This clonotype appeared many times. Deletions cut 7 bases from V and 8 bases from J, with 14 bases between. This CDR3 has 12 residues. Per the germline V gene, CDR1 is MNHNY and CDR2 is SVGAGI (reference sequence).

What was sequenced was blood. The receptor was derived from a woman older than 75 in good health. V and J are TRBV6-6 and TRBJ1-2; the D is unclear. The CDR3 sequence is CASKGGLRGYTF. CDR3 DNA: TGTGCCAGCAAGGGCGGCTTGAGAGGCTACACCTTC.